This is a list of T cell receptor beta chains from one sample in a study of cytomegalovirus exposure and HLA in healthy donors. Repertoires were generated with immunoSEQ multiplex PCR, while TCRdb's copy carries only in-frame clones and drops some. The sample carries 140,000 or so clones, over 60% recorded once. Sequences were obtained from PBMCs. The receptor source for this set is a middle-aged man in good health and CMV-seronegative. Each CDR3 is given with its conserved first and last residue. The D gene is left open where the match is weak. Some rows have no size entry. The others give once, few or many, or a class for an expanded clone.

abundance | j_gene | v_gene | d_gene | CDR3nt | CDR3aa
. | TRBJ2-3 | TRBV11-3 | TRBD2 | TGTGCCAGCAGCTTAGGCGGCGGGGGAACAGATACGCAGTATTTT | CASSLGGGGTDTQYF
. | TRBJ2-1 | TRBV7-7 | TRBD2 | TGTGCCAGCAGCCGTAGCGGGAGGTTGGATGAGCAGTTCTTC | CASSRSGRLDEQFF
. | TRBJ2-7 | TRBV6-5 | TRBD1 | TGTGCCAGCAGGACCGGGACAGGGGCGAGTGGGCAGTACTTC | CASRTGTGASGQYF
. | TRBJ2-3 | TRBV27 | . | TGTGCCAGCAGTCTCGAGCAAACCACAGATACGCAGTATTTT | CASSLEQTTDTQYF
few | TRBJ2-1 | TRBV6-6 | TRBD2 | TGTGCCAGCAGTTACCCTAGCGGGAGAAACAATGAGCAGTTCTTC | CASSYPSGRNNEQFF
once | TRBJ1-3 | TRBV6-1 | . | TGTGCCAGCAGTGAAAGGTGGGGCGGTGGAAACACCATATATTTT | CASSERWGGGNTIYF
. | TRBJ2-7 | TRBV6-1 | TRBD1 | TGTGCCAGCAGTGGAGGACAGGCCAGCGTAGTCTACGAGCAGTACTTC | CASSGGQASVVYEQYF
few | TRBJ2-7 | TRBV18 | . | TGTGCCAGCTCATACAGGGAGTCCTACGAGCAGTACTTC | CASSYRESYEQYF
once | TRBJ1-2 | TRBV28 | . | TGTGCCAGCAGTTTACAGGGGACCTATGGCTACACCTTC | CASSLQGTYGYTF
. | TRBJ1-2 | TRBV10-3 | TRBD1 | TGTGCCATCAGTAGATCACAGGGGAATAGCTACCCCTTC | CAISRSQGNSYPF
few | TRBJ2-7 | TRBV6-5 | . | TGTGCCAGCAGTTACCACTACGAGCAGTACTTC | CASSYHYEQYF
once | TRBJ2-3 | TRBV5-1 | . | TGCGCCAGCAGCTCAGCGGATAGCACAGATACGCAGTATTTT | CASSSADSTDTQYF
. | TRBJ1-2 | TRBV5-1 | TRBD1 | TGCGCCAGCAGCAGCACAGGGGGCGCCTCTGTCTATGGCTACACCTTC | CASSSTGGASVYGYTF
. | TRBJ2-7 | TRBV27 | TRBD1 | TGTGCCAGCAGTTTATATGGGACAGACGAGCAGTACTTC | CASSLYGTDEQYF
. | TRBJ2-5 | TRBV11-2 | . | TGTGCCAGCAGCTTAGTGGGGGACACAGTTTATCAAGAGACCCAGTACTTC | CASSLVGDTVYQETQYF
. | TRBJ2-1 | TRBV10-3 | TRBD1 | TGTGCCATCAGGCCGGGACAGGGGTACAATGAGCAGTTCTTC | CAIRPGQGYNEQFF
. | TRBJ1-2 | TRBV10-1 | . | TGCGCCAGCAGTCCTTCCAGGGCATGGGGCTACACCTTC | CASSPSRAWGYTF
. | TRBJ2-2 | TRBV23-1 | TRBD1 | TGCGCCGTACAGGGGAAGGGTACCGGGGAGCTGTTTTTT | CAVQGKGTGELFF
. | TRBJ2-7 | TRBV7-6 | . | TGTGCCAGCAGTCCTGACTGGAGGGAGCAGTACTTC | CASSPDWREQYF
. | TRBJ1-2 | TRBV5-1 | . | TGCGCCAGCAGCTCAGGGACAAGCGGCTATGGCTACCCCTTC | CASSSGTSGYGYPF
. | TRBJ1-1 | TRBV7-9 | . | TGTGCCAGCAGCTATACCCGAAGGGGAATGTACACTGAAGCTTTCTTT | CASSYTRRGMYTEAFF
. | TRBJ2-5 | TRBV9 | TRBD2 | TGTGCCAGCAGCGCTTCCGGGGGGGCCGTTGCGGAGACCCAGTACTTC | CASSASGGAVAETQYF
. | TRBJ1-1 | TRBV6-6 | TRBD1 | TGTGCCAGCAGTCATGACAGGGAGAGTAAAGCTTTCTTT | CASSHDRESKAFF
. | TRBJ2-2 | TRBV5-1 | TRBD2 | TGCGCCAGCAGCCCTGGGACTAGCGGGGGGACTTCGAACACCGGGGAGCTGTTTTTT | CASSPGTSGGTSNTGELFF
. | TRBJ2-7 | TRBV27 | . | TGTGCCAGCAGTCCGCAAGCTCGGGGCGAGCAGTACTTC | CASSPQARGEQYF
. | TRBJ1-2 | TRBV2 | . | TGTGCCAGCAGTGAAGGTGACACCCATGGCTACACCTTC | CASSEGDTHGYTF
. | TRBJ2-5 | TRBV27 | . | TGTGCCAGCAGTTTAAGTGGGAGAGAGACCCAGTACTTC | CASSLSGRETQYF
. | TRBJ2-1 | TRBV9 | TRBD2 | TGTGCCAGCAGCGTAGGACTGGACGGGACTAGTTGGAATGAGCAGTTCTTC | CASSVGLDGTSWNEQFF
few | TRBJ1-2 | TRBV7-9 | . | TGTGCCAGCAGCCCAGGAACCTATGGCTACACCTTC | CASSPGTYGYTF
. | TRBJ2-3 | TRBV7-9 | TRBD2 | TGTGCCAGCAGCTTGGGGACTAGCGGGATCACAGATACGCAGTATTTT | CASSLGTSGITDTQYF
. | TRBJ2-2 | TRBV5-4 | TRBD2 | TGTGCCAGCAGCACTCGGGGGGGCGGCACCGGGGAGCTGTTTTTT | CASSTRGGGTGELFF